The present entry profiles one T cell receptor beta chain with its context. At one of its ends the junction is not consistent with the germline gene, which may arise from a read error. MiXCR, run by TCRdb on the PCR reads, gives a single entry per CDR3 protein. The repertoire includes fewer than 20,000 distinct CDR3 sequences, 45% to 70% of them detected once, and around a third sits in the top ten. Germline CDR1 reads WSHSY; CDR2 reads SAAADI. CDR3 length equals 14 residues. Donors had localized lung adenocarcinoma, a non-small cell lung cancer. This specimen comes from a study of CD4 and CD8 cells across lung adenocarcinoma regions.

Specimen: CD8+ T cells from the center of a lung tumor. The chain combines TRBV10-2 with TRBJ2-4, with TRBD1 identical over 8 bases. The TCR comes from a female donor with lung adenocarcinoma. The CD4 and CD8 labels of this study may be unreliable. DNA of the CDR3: TGCGCCGGCAGGGGGCGGAGGGCCAAAGACACTCAGTACTTC. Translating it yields CAGRGRRAKDTQYF.